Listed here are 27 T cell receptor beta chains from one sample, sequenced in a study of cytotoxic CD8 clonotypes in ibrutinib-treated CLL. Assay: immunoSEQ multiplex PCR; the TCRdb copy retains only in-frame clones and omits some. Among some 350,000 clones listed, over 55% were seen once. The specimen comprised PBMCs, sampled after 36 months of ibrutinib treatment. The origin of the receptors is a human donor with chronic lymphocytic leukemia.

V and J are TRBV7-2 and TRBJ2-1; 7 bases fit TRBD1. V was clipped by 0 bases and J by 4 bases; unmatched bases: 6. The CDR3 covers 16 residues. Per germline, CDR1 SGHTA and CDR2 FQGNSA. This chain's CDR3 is CASSLAGTATYNEQFF. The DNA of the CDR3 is TGTGCCAGCAGCTTAGCCGGGACAGCGACATACAATGAGCAGTTCTTC. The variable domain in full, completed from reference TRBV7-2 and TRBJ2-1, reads GAGVSQSPSNKVTEKGKDVELRCDPISGHTALYWYRQSLGQGLEFLIYFQGNSAPDKSGLPSDRFSAERTGGSVSTLTIQRTQQEDSAVYLCASSLAGTATYNEQFFGPGTRLTVL.

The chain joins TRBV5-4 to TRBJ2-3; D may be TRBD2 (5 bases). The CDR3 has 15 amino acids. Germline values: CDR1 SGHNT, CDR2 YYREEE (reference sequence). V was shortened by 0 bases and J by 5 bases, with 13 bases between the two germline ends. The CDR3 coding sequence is TGTGCCAGCAGCTTGGCCCCGGAGAGGGTAGATACGCAGTATTTT. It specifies CASSLAPERVDTQYF.

The CDR3 region is CASSGPGAGELFF. The CDR3 nucleotides are TGTGCCAGCAGTGGGCCCGGAGCCGGGGAGCTGTTTTTT. The chain couples TRBV27 to TRBJ2-2; D is ambiguous. Trimming removed 5 bases at V and 6 bases at J, with 10 bases between. CDR1 is MNHEY, CDR2 SMNVEV, per germline (reference sequence). The CDR3 contains 13 residues.

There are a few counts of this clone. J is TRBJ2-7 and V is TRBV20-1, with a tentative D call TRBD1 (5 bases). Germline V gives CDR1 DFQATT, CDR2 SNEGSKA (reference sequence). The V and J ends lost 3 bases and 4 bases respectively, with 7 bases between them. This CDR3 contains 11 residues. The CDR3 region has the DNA TGCAGTGCTAGCAGGGTATACGAGCAGTACTTC. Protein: CSASRVYEQYF.

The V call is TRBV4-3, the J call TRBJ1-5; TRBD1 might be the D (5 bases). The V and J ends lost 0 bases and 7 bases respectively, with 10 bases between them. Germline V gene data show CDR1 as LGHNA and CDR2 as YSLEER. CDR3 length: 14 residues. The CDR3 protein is CASSQDPGTQPQHF. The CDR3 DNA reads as TGCGCCAGCAGCCAAGACCCAGGGACGCAGCCCCAGCATTTT.

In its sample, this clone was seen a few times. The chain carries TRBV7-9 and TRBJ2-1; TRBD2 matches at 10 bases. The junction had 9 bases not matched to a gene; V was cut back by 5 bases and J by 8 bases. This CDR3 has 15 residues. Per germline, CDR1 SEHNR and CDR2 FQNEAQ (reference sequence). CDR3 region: CASSPKAGGPHEQFF. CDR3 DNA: TGTGCCAGCAGCCCGAAAGCGGGAGGGCCCCATGAGCAGTTCTTC.

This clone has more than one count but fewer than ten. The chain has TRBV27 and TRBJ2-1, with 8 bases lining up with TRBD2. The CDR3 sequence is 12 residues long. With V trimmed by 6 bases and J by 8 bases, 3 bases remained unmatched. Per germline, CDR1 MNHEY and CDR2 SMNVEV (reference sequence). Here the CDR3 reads CASRMGLDEQFF. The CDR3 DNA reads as TGTGCCAGCAGAATGGGACTAGATGAGCAGTTCTTC.

CDR3 coding DNA: TGTGCCAGCAGTACTCCCGGGACTAGTAATACGCAGTATTTT. This translates into CASSTPGTSNTQYF. The genes are TRBV25-1 and TRBJ2-3, with 8 bases identical to TRBD2. Trimming cost V 5 bases and J 7 bases; bases outside gene matches: 8. Germline CDR1 and CDR2: MGHDK and SYGVNS. The CDR3 extends over 14 amino acids.

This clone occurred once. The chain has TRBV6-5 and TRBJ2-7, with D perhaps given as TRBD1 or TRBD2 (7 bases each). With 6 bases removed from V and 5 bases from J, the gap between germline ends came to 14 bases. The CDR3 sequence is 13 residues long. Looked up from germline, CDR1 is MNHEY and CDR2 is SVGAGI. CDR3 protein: CASRAGQRDEQYF. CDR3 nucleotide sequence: TGTGCCAGCAGAGCGGGACAGCGAGACGAGCAGTACTTC.

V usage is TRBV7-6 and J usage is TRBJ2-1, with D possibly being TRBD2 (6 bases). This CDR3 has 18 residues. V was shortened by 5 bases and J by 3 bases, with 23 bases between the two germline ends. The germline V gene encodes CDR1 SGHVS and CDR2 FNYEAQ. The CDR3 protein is CASSPQRRDPTNYNEQFF. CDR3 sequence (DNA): TGTGCCAGCAGCCCCCAGCGGAGGGATCCCACCAACTACAATGAGCAGTTCTTC. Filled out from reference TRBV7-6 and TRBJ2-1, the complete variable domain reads GAGVSQSPRYKVTKRGQDVALRCDPISGHVSLYWYRQALGQGPEFLTYFNYEAQQDKSGLPNDRFSAERPEGSISTLTIQRTEQRDSAMYRCASSPQRRDPTNYNEQFFGPGTRLTVL.

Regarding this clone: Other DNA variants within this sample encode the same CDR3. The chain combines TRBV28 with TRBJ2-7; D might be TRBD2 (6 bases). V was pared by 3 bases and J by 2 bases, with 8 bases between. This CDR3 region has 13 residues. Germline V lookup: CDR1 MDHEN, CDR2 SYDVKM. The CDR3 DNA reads TGTGCCAGCAGTTTGGGGGGTCCCTACGAGCAGTACTTC. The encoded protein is CASSLGGPYEQYF.

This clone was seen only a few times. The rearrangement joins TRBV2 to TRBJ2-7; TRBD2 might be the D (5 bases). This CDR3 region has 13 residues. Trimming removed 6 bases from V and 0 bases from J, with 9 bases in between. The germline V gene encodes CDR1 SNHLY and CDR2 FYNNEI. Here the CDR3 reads CASRPGSSYEQYF. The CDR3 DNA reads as TGTGCCAGCAGGCCGGGGAGCTCCTACGAGCAGTACTTC. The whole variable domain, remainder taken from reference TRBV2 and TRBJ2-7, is EPEVTQTPSHQVTQMGQEVILRCVPISNHLYFYWYRQILGQKVEFLVSFYNNEISEKSEIFDDQFSVERPDGSNFTLKIRSTKLEDSAMYFCASRPGSSYEQYFGPGTRLTVT.

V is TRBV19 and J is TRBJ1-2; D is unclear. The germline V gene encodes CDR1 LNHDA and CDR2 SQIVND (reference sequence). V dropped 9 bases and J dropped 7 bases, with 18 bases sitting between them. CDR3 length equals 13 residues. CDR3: CASRRPSPLGYTF. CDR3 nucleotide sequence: TGTGCCAGCAGGCGCCCCTCCCCACTTGGCTACACCTTC.

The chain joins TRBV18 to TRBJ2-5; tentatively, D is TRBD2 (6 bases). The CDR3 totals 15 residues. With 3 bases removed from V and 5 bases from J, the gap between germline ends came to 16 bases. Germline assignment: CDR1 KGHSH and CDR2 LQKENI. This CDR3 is CASSPLGGLPETQYF. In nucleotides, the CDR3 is TGTGCCAGCTCACCTCTGGGAGGCCTCCCGGAGACCCAGTACTTC.

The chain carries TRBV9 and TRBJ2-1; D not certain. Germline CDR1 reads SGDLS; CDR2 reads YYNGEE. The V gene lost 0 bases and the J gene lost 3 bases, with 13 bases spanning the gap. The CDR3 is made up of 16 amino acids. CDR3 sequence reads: CASSVGSDHSYNEQFF. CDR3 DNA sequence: TGTGCCAGCAGCGTAGGATCCGACCATAGCTACAATGAGCAGTTCTTC. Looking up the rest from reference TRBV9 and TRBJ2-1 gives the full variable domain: DSGVTQTPKHLITATGQRVTLRCSPRSGDLSVYWYQQSLDQGLQFLIQYYNGEERAKGNILERFSAQQFPDLHSELNLSSLELGDSALYFCASSVGSDHSYNEQFFGPGTRLTVL.

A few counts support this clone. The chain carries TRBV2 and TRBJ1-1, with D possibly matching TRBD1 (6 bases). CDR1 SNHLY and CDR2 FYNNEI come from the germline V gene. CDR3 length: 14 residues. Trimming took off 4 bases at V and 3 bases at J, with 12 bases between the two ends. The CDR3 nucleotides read TGTGCCAGCAGTGGTGAAGGGGGGGACACTGAAGCTTTCTTT. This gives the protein CASSGEGGDTEAFF.

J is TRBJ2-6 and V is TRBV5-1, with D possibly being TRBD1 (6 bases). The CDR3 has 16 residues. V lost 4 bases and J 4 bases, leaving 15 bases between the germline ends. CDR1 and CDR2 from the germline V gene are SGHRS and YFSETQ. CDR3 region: CASSPDSRAGANVLTF. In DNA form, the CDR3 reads TGCGCCAGCAGCCCGGACAGTCGGGCCGGGGCCAACGTCCTGACTTTC.

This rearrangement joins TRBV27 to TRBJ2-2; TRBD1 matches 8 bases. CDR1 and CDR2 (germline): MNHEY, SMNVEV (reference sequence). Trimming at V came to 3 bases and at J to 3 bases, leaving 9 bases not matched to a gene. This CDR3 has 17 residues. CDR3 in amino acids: CASSFYGQGLYTGELFF. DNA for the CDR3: TGTGCCAGCAGTTTTTACGGACAGGGTCTATACACCGGGGAGCTGTTTTTT.

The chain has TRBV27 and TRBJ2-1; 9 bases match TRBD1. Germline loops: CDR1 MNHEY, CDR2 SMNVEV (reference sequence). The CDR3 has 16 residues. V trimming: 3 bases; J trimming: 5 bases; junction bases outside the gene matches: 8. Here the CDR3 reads CASSFRAGTGNNEQFF. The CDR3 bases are TGTGCCAGCAGTTTTAGGGCCGGGACAGGGAACAATGAGCAGTTCTTC.

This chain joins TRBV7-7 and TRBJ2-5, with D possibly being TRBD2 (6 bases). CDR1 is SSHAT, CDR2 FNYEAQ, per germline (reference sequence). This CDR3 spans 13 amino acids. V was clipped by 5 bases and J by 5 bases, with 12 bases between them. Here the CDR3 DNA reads TGTGCCAGCAGCACGGGACTGCGGGAGACCCAGTACTTC. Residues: CASSTGLRETQYF.

In DNA, the CDR3 is TGTGCCAGCAGCGCCCCCGGGCCGGCGGTCACCGGGGAGCTGTTTTTT. This encodes CASSAPGPAVTGELFF. The chain combines TRBV5-6 with TRBJ2-2; D is undetermined. This CDR3 spans 16 amino acids. V was cut by 4 bases and J by 4 bases, with 17 bases left in between. Germline CDR1 SGHDT, CDR2 YYEEEE.

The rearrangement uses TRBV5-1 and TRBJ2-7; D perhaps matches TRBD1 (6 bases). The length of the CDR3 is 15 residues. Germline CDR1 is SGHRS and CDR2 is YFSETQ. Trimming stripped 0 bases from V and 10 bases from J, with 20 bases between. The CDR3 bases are TGCGCCAGCAGCTTGGCTGTGTCCCCCAGGGGTGATCAGTACTTC. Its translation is CASSLAVSPRGDQYF.

This CDR3 is CASNEAGRLSEQYF. The CDR3 DNA is TGTGCCAGCAACGAGGCGGGCAGGTTGAGCGAGCAGTACTTC. This chain links TRBV7-2 with TRBJ2-7; the D gene is possibly TRBD2 (5 bases). CDR3 length: 14 residues. Germline lookup yields CDR1 SGHTA and CDR2 FQGNSA. Trimming left V 7 bases short and J 6 bases short, with 19 bases between.

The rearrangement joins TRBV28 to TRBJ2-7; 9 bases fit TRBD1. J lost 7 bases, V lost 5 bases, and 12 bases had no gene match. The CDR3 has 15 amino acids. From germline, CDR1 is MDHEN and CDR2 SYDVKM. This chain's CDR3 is CASSQWTGAKGEQYF. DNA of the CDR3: TGTGCCAGCAGTCAATGGACAGGGGCCAAGGGGGAGCAGTACTTC.

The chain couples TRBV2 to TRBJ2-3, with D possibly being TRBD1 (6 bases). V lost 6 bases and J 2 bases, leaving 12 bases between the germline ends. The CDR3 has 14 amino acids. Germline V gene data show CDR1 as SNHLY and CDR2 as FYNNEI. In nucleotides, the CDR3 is TGTGCCAGCAGGACGGGACATACCACAGATACGCAGTATTTT. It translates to CASRTGHTTDTQYF.

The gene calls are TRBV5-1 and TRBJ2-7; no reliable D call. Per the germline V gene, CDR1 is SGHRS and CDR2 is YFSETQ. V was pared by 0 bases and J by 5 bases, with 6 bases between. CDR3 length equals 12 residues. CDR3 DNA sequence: TGCGCCAGCAGCTTGGACATTAACGAGCAGTACTTC. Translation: CASSLDINEQYF.

The CDR3 sequence: CASRDRSRSNYNEQFF. The CDR3 DNA follows: TGTGCCAGCAGAGACCGCTCGCGGAGCAACTACAATGAGCAGTTCTTC. V usage is TRBV28 and J usage is TRBJ2-1, with no clear D. Trimming took off 6 bases at V and 3 bases at J, with 18 bases between the two ends. The CDR3 covers 16 residues. Germline values: CDR1 MDHEN, CDR2 SYDVKM. Complete variable domain (other parts from reference TRBV28 and TRBJ2-1): DVKVTQSSRYLVKRTGEKVFLECVQDMDHENMFWYRQDPGLGLRLIYFSYDVKMKEKGDIPEGYSVSREKKERFSLILESASTNQTSMYLCASRDRSRSNYNEQFFGPGTRLTVL.